This is a list of T cell receptor beta chains from one sample in a study of cytomegalovirus exposure and HLA in healthy donors. Only in-frame clones appear in the TCRdb table, and some are missing; sequencing was by immunoSEQ multiplex PCR. The data show some 170,000 clones, roughly 70% seen once. Sequencing was done on a sample of PBMCs. These receptors came from a woman in her fifties or sixties in good health and CMV-seropositive. CDR3s include the opening cysteine and the closing phenylalanine or tryptophan. Fields, in order: J gene, V gene, clone size, D gene, CDR3 DNA, CDR3 protein. D genes are given only for firm matches. Rows give clone size only sometimes, using once, few, many, or a class for an expanded clone.

>TRBJ1-4|TRBV27|NA|NA
TGTGCCAGCAGTCCCGAACTCGCAACTAATGAAAAACTGTTTTTT
CASSPELATNEKLFF
>TRBJ2-5|TRBV18|NA|TRBD1
TGTGCCAGCTCACCACTAATGGGACAGGGTGGCGAGACCCAGTACTTC
CASSPLMGQGGETQYF
>TRBJ1-4|TRBV5-1|NA|NA
TGCGCCAGCAGCCACAGGGAGGGTGGTGAAAAACTGTTTTTT
CASSHREGGEKLFF
>TRBJ2-1|TRBV5-6|once|TRBD2
TGTGCCAGCAGCTTGGCGGGGGGGAGGAATGAGCAGTTCTTC
CASSLAGGRNEQFF
>TRBJ1-2|TRBV5-1|NA|TRBD1
TGCGCCAGCAGCTTGGACAGGGGCCTCTCCTATGGCTACACCTTC
CASSLDRGLSYGYTF
>TRBJ1-6|TRBV2|NA|NA
TGTGCCGGCCAGGGGCAGGGAAATTCACCCCTCCACTTT
CAGQGQGNSPLHF
>TRBJ1-1|TRBV29-1|NA|TRBD1
TGCAGCGGGGACAGGGGCACTGAAGCTTTCTTT
CSGDRGTEAFF
>TRBJ1-5|TRBV10-2|NA|NA
TGCGCCAGCAGTGGTCAGGGCCCCTATAGCAATCAGCCCCAGCATTTT
CASSGQGPYSNQPQHF
>TRBJ1-2|TRBV5-5|NA|NA
TGTGCCAGCAGCTTTTTCCCAGGGGACTATGGCTACACCTTC
CASSFFPGDYGYTF
>TRBJ2-5|TRBV2|few|TRBD2
TGTGCCAGCAGTCGACTAGCGGGGGGGCAAGAGACCCAGTACTTC
CASSRLAGGQETQYF
>TRBJ2-2|TRBV7-3|few|NA
TGTGCCAGCAGCTATGATCTTGGGCCCGGGGAGCTGTTTTTT
CASSYDLGPGELFF
>TRBJ1-5|TRBV5-3|NA|TRBD1
TGTGCCAAATACAGGGGGCTAGAACAGCCCCAGCATTTT
CAKYRGLEQPQHF
>TRBJ1-1|TRBV18|NA|NA
TGTGCCAGCTCGCAGAGGGAGAACACTGAAGCTTTCTTT
CASSQRENTEAFF
>TRBJ2-5|TRBV5-6|few|NA
TGTGCCAGCAACAGACAGCAAGAGACCCAGTACTTC
CASNRQQETQYF
>TRBJ2-2|TRBV5-1|few|TRBD1
TGCGCCAGCAGCAAGGGTACAGGGGCTGGCACCGGGGAGCTGTTTTTT
CASSKGTGAGTGELFF
>TRBJ1-5|TRBV10-3|NA|NA
TGTGCCGCCATGACACCCAATCAGCCCCAGCATTTT
CAAMTPNQPQHF
>TRBJ2-5|TRBV7-9|few|TRBD1
TGTGCCAGCAGCTGGATGACAGGGTCAATAGAGACCCAGTACTTC
CASSWMTGSIETQYF
>TRBJ1-2|TRBV7-8|NA|TRBD1
TGTGCCAGCAGCGCCCGGGACAGGGGATACGGCTACACCTTC
CASSARDRGYGYTF
>TRBJ1-1|TRBV10-1|NA|TRBD1
TGCGCCATACTAGGGACAGTCGCAAACACTGAAGCTTTCTTT
CAILGTVANTEAFF
>TRBJ1-2|TRBV10-3|NA|NA
TGTGCCATCAGTGAGCAGGTATCAGGGAAAGTGAATGGCTACACCTTC
CAISEQVSGKVNGYTF
>TRBJ1-2|TRBV19|NA|NA
TGTGCCAGTAGCCAGGGTTACTATGGCTACACCTTC
CASSQGYYGYTF
>TRBJ1-1|TRBV19|NA|NA
TGTGCCAGTAGTAGAAGGGGCGCTTTCACTGAAGCTTTCTTT
CASSRRGAFTEAFF